A few counts support the clone carrying this T cell receptor beta chain. Its matching antigen is unknown. PCR was performed a second time for about 7 to 11 cycles using a sample-barcoded 5' primer and a J-beta primer mix. Each cDNA molecule, via a template-switch adaptor with 12 random nucleotides, was tagged. TCRdb re-called the 5' RACE reads with MiXCR, one entry per CDR3 protein. The sample holds 1.5 million to 2 million distinct CDR3 sequences, roughly 43% seen once. These data come from a study of blood T cells in healthy people across ages. The V gene end was trimmed by 0 bases and the J gene end by 3 bases; junction bases not matched to a gene: 9. Germline lookup yields CDR1 SQVTM and CDR2 ANQGSEA. There are 16 residues in the CDR3. Study outcomes and limitations: Reliance upon unsorted PBMCs precluded definitive naive versus antigen-experienced comparison.

The sequenced material came from blood. The receptor's source is a human donor in good health. The chain employs TRBV29-1 and TRBJ2-7, with 9 bases aligning to TRBD1. In DNA form, the CDR3 reads TGCAGCGTTGAAGATCTCGGACAGGGGATTGTCTACGAGCAGTACTTC. This encodes CSVEDLGQGIVYEQYF.